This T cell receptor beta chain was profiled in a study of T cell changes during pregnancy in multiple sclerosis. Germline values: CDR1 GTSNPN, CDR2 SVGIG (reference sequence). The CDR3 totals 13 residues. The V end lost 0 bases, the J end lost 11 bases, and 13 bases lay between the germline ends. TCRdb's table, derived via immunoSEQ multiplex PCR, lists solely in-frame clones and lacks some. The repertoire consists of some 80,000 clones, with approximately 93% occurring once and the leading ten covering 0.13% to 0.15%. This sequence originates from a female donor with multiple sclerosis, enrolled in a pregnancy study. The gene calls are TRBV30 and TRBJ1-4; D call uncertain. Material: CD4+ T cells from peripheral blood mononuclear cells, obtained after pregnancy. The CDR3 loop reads CAWSVRLRDKLFF. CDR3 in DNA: TGTGCCTGGAGTGTACGTTTGAGGGATAAACTGTTTTTT.